Each of the 16 T cell receptor beta chains below was sequenced from the same sample in a study of T cells in Graves' hyperthyroidism and ophthalmopathy. Amplified TCR beta CDR3 regions came from RNA transcripts. The primer set for the first-round RT-PCR of the TCR CDR3 was HTBI. In TCRdb, the multiplex PCR reads were re-called with MiXCR into one record per CDR3 protein. This sample has approximately 520,000 distinct CDR3 sequences, with approximately 25% found just once. Specimen: blood. The receptors come from a woman in her twenties or thirties with Graves' ophthalmopathy.

This clonotype appeared many times. The rearrangement joins TRBV30 to TRBJ1-2; 7 bases match TRBD1. The germline V gene has CDR1 GTSNPN and CDR2 SVGIG (reference sequence). V lost 1 base and J lost 8; bases outside the gene matches: 10. This CDR3 comprises 14 residues. CDR3 bases: TGTGCCTGGAGTGCGACAGGGTCTGACGGGGGCTACACCTTC. Protein: CAWSATGSDGGYTF.

This clonotype was seen repeatedly, ten times or more. The chain recombines TRBV6-1 with TRBJ1-2, with D perhaps TRBD1 (5 bases). Trimming cost V 4 bases and J 4 bases, with 28 bases left between them. This CDR3 has 19 amino acids. Germline CDR1 MNHNS, CDR2 SASEGT. CDR3 sequence: CASSAIDEGSKLGGYGYTF. The CDR3 DNA reads as TGTGCCAGCAGTGCCATAGACGAGGGGAGTAAGCTTGGTGGCTATGGCTACACCTTC.

In its sample, this clonotype was seen a few times. V gene TRBV6-5 combines with J gene TRBJ1-5, with D possibly matching TRBD1 (5 bases). This CDR3 spans 16 amino acids. Trimming pared 4 bases from V and 0 bases from J, leaving 13 bases between. CDR1 is MNHEY and CDR2 is SVGAGI in the germline V gene. CDR3 region: CASSSNRQRSNQPQHF. The CDR3, as DNA: TGTGCCAGCAGTTCAAATCGACAGCGTAGCAATCAGCCCCAGCATTTT.

The chain has TRBV12-3 or TRBV12-4 and TRBJ1-5; D possibly corresponds to TRBD1 (5 bases). The CDR3 loop spans 14 amino acids. The V gene lost 1 base and the J gene lost 5 bases, with 9 bases spanning the gap. As DNA, the CDR3 is TGTGCCAGCAGTTTAGGACAGCCATATCAGCCCCAGCATTTT. Its translation is CASSLGQPYQPQHF.

This clonotype was seen a few times. The V call is TRBV29-1, the J call TRBJ1-2; 8 bases are a match to TRBD1. Germline-derived CDR1 and CDR2 are SQVTM and ANQGSEA. There are 13 residues in the CDR3. J gave up 7 bases and V 6 bases, and 10 bases lay outside the gene matches. This chain's CDR3 is CSVRTSGGGGYTF. The DNA of the CDR3 is TGCAGCGTCAGAACCTCAGGGGGCGGTGGCTACACCTTC.

In DNA, the CDR3 is TGTGCCAGTAGGGGAGCGGGGGTGAACACCGGGGAGCTGTTTTTT. Amino acids: CASRGAGVNTGELFF. The chain has TRBV19 and TRBJ2-2; 8 bases map to TRBD2. J lost 1 base, V lost 6 bases, and 4 bases had no gene match. CDR3 size: 15 residues. The V gene's germline CDR1 is LNHDA and CDR2 SQIVND (reference sequence).

This clonotype was counted many times. The V gene is TRBV12-3 or TRBV12-4, the J gene TRBJ1-1, with 7 bases identical to TRBD1. The CDR3 has 14 amino acids. The J segment lost 6 bases and the V segment lost 3 bases, leaving 7 bases of the junction unmatched. The CDR3 spells CASSFNRGDAEAFF. The CDR3 region has the DNA TGTGCCAGCAGTTTTAACAGGGGAGACGCTGAAGCTTTCTTT.

The chain couples TRBV13 to TRBJ2-7; 9 bases match TRBD2. CDR3 length: 17 amino acids. V trimming: 4 bases; J trimming: 3 bases; junction bases outside the gene matches: 13. Germline CDR1 and CDR2: PRHDT and FYEKMQ (reference sequence). CDR3: CASSSIAGEQFFYEQYF. The DNA for the CDR3 is TGTGCCAGCAGCTCGATAGCGGGAGAGCAATTCTTCTACGAGCAGTACTTC.

V gene TRBV12-3 or TRBV12-4 combines with J gene TRBJ2-7; either TRBD1 or TRBD2 may fit D (5 bases each). The germline V and J ends were trimmed by 6 bases and 3 bases, with 27 bases remaining between them. This CDR3 contains 18 residues. CDR3 bases: TGTGCCAGCAGCCCCCTCTTTCTAGCAGGGCCCCGCTACTACGAGCAGTACTTC. It codes for CASSPLFLAGPRYYEQYF.

The chain links TRBV20-1 to TRBJ2-7, with TRBD2 identical over 13 bases. The CDR3 has 15 residues. The V and J ends lost 5 bases and 5 bases, in that order; junction bases with no gene match: 9. From germline, CDR1 is DFQATT and CDR2 SNEGSKA (reference sequence). CDR3 amino acids: CSASSYGLAGDEQYF. As DNA, the CDR3 is TGCAGTGCTTCCTCCTACGGACTAGCGGGGGACGAGCAGTACTTC.

This clonotype was counted only a few times. This sequence may be a read error, since a much larger clone differs from it by one base. The DNA for the CDR3 is TGTGCCAGCAGTTTATCGGAAAACACAAGAGTATACATTAAGTACTTC. This gives the protein CASSLSENTRVYIKYF. The V call is TRBV27, the J call TRBJ2-4; no reliable D call. The CDR3 covers 16 residues. Germline CDR1 is MNHEY and CDR2 is SMNVEV (reference sequence).

J is TRBJ2-7 and V is TRBV6-1, with 10 bases that match TRBD2. The germline V gene encodes CDR1 MNHNS and CDR2 SASEGT. The CDR3 runs to 15 residues. Losses at the gene ends were 3 bases for V and 2 bases for J; bases not matched to a gene: 4. CDR3 bases: TGTGCCAGCAGTGACCTAGCGGGGGCCACCTACGAGCAGTACTTC. Its translation: CASSDLAGATYEQYF.

V is TRBV6-1 and J is TRBJ2-5; a weak D match, TRBD2 (6 bases). This CDR3 has 17 amino acids. Germline CDR1 reads MNHNS; CDR2 reads SASEGT. Trimming stripped 1 base from V and 1 base from J, with 16 bases between. CDR3 coding DNA: TGTGCCAGCAGTGAAGTCTTGGGAGCGGGCCTCCAAGAGACCCAGTACTTC. It translates to CASSEVLGAGLQETQYF.

This clonotype came up once. J is TRBJ1-3 and V is TRBV12-3 or TRBV12-4; perhaps TRBD1 as D (5 bases). Trimming cost V 5 bases and J 0 bases, with 17 bases left between them. The CDR3 is 17 amino acids. CDR3 in amino acids: CASSLGARSSSGNTIYF. The CDR3 DNA reads as TGTGCCAGCAGTCTAGGGGCCCGTTCCAGCTCTGGAAACACCATATATTTT.

The rearrangement joins TRBV6-1 to TRBJ2-2; no reliable D call. V lost 0 bases and J lost 6, with 8 bases in between. Germline CDR1 and CDR2: MNHNS and SASEGT. CDR3 length: 14 amino acids. The CDR3 loop is CASSEAFKPGELFF. The CDR3 DNA reads TGTGCCAGCAGTGAAGCCTTTAAACCCGGGGAGCTGTTTTTT.

The chain has TRBV11-2 and TRBJ1-1; D gene ambiguous. CDR1 and CDR2 (germline): SGHAT, FQNNGV. This CDR3 has 14 amino acids. The V end lost 1 base, the J end lost 6 bases, and 12 bases lay between the germline ends. This chain's CDR3 is CASSLAEASPEAFF. The CDR3 DNA sequence: TGTGCCAGCAGCTTAGCTGAGGCCTCCCCTGAAGCTTTCTTT. Filled out from reference TRBV11-2 and TRBJ1-1, the complete variable domain reads EAGVAQSPRYKIIEKRQSVAFWCNPISGHATLYWYQQILGQGPKLLIQFQNNGVVDDSQLPKDRFSAERLKGVDSTLKIQPAKLEDSAVYLCASSLAEASPEAFFGQGTRLTVV.